The 18 T cell receptor beta chains listed next were all sequenced from one sample in a study of cytomegalovirus exposure and HLA in healthy donors. The PCR employed 60 Vbeta primers together with 13 Jbeta primers. This table comes from immunoSEQ multiplex PCR, and its TCRdb copy is limited to in-frame clones, with some not included. The top ten clones hold more than 4% of a sample with 120,000 to 150,000 clones, 80% to 90% of them seen once. The sample comprised PBMCs. The receptors shown here come from a woman aged 35 to 49 in good health and CMV-seropositive.

The gene calls are TRBV30 and TRBJ1-3, with D perhaps matching TRBD1 (5 bases). Germline V lookup: CDR1 GTSNPN, CDR2 SVGIG (reference sequence). Trimming cost V 7 bases and J 9 bases, with 34 bases left between them. The CDR3 is 18 amino acids. In DNA form, the CDR3 reads TGTGCCTCTGGAGCGGGACGGTCCCCTCTTGTTGGGGGTCTCACCATATATTTT. Protein product: CASGAGRSPLVGGLTIYF.

The chain links TRBV5-1 to TRBJ1-2; D uncertain. Trimming stripped 0 bases from V and 2 bases from J, with 14 bases between. The CDR3 loop spans 16 amino acids. Per the germline V gene, CDR1 is SGHRS and CDR2 is YFSETQ. Written as DNA, the CDR3 is TGCGCCAGCAGCTTGGGTACCTGGGAGGGAAACTATGGCTACACCTTC. Translation gives CASSLGTWEGNYGYTF.

This chain joins TRBV15 and TRBJ1-6; 7 nucleotides match TRBD1. V was pared by 11 bases and J by 7 bases, with 5 bases of the junction left unmatched. Germline CDR1 LNHNV, CDR2 YYDKDF (reference sequence). The CDR3 has 12 amino acids. CDR3 nucleotides: TGTGCCCCAAGGGGGCACAATTCACCCCTCCACTTT. Protein product: CAPRGHNSPLHF.

This sequence joins TRBV28 and TRBJ1-5; D ambiguous. Trimming removed 6 bases from V and 5 bases from J, with 11 bases in between. This CDR3 region has 13 residues. CDR1 MDHEN and CDR2 SYDVKM come from the germline V gene. The CDR3 is CASSPAGYQPQHF. DNA for the CDR3: TGTGCCAGCAGCCCGGCGGGGTATCAGCCCCAGCATTTT.

The rearrangement links TRBV20-1 to TRBJ1-1, with TRBD1 as a possible D gene (6 bases). The CDR3 covers 11 residues. V lost 8 bases, J lost 10 bases, and 17 bases lay in between. Looked up from germline, CDR1 is DFQATT and CDR2 is SNEGSKA (reference sequence). The CDR3 reads CSLWGGARAFF. CDR3 in DNA: TGCAGTTTATGGGGGGGGGCTCGAGCTTTCTTT.

This chain links TRBV30 with TRBJ2-5, with D possibly matching TRBD2 (5 bases). TRBJ2-7 explains the end of the DNA better; the J call may be wrong. The CDR3 has 14 residues. Germline CDR1 is GTSNPN and CDR2 is SVGIG (reference sequence). CDR3 loop: CAWVGRTQVYEQYF. CDR3 nucleotide sequence: TGTGCCTGGGTGGGTAGGACTCAAGTTTACGAGCAGTACTTC.

The sample holds one count of this clone. V usage is TRBV28 and J usage is TRBJ2-7; TRBD1 matches 7 bases. This CDR3 has 14 residues. V was pared by 5 bases and J by 3 bases, with 7 bases of the junction left unmatched. Germline CDR1 MDHEN, CDR2 SYDVKM. The CDR3 DNA follows: TGTGCCAGCAGTGGGAACGACAGGGTCTACGAGCAGTACTTC. Its translation: CASSGNDRVYEQYF.

CDR3 sequence reads: CAWSVGYPLGAGDYGYTF. The CDR3 DNA sequence: TGTGCCTGGAGTGTAGGATACCCCCTAGGGGCAGGGGACTATGGCTACACCTTC. The chain recombines TRBV30 with TRBJ1-2; tentative D call: TRBD1 (6 bases). Germline CDR1 is GTSNPN and CDR2 is SVGIG (reference sequence). The V end was cut by 0 bases, the J end by 3 bases, with 23 bases between. This CDR3 has 18 residues.

V is TRBV7-2 and J is TRBJ2-1; 10 bases are shared with TRBD2. Germline CDR1 SGHTA, CDR2 FQGNSA. V shed 5 bases, J shed 3 bases, and the junction held 4 bases outside the gene matches. The CDR3 is 15 residues long. CDR3 bases: TGTGCCAGCAGCCTCCAGCGGGGGGGCTACAATGAGCAGTTCTTC. It is translated as CASSLQRGGYNEQFF.

The chain uses TRBV7-9 and TRBJ2-5; no firm D call. This CDR3 is built from 15 residues. Germline V gives CDR1 SEHNR, CDR2 FQNEAQ (reference sequence). Between the trimmed V and J ends, which lost 10 bases and 2 bases, there was a span of 20 bases. This chain's CDR3 is CATQKLTYKQETQYF. CDR3 bases: TGTGCCACCCAAAAACTGACTTACAAACAAGAGACCCAGTACTTC. Drawing the rest from reference TRBV7-9 and TRBJ2-5, the complete variable domain is DTGVSQNPRHKITKRGQNVTFRCDPISEHNRLYWYRQTLGQGPEFLTYFQNEAQLEKSRLLSDRFSAERPKGSFSTLEIQRTEQGDSAMYLCATQKLTYKQETQYFGPGTRLLVL.

This clone was observed a few times. The CDR3 nucleotides read TGTGCCAGCTCAACCGCAGGGGGCAATGAAGCTTTCTTT. This gives the protein CASSTAGGNEAFF. The chain is built from TRBV18 and TRBJ1-1; 8 bases align to TRBD1. The germline CDR1 and CDR2 sequences are KGHSH and LQKENI. The CDR3 is 13 amino acids. The J segment lost 7 bases and the V segment lost 5 bases, leaving 6 bases of the junction unmatched.

V usage is TRBV19 and J usage is TRBJ1-1, with D perhaps matching TRBD1 (6 bases). The CDR3 is 14 residues long. Germline CDR1 reads LNHDA; CDR2 reads SQIVND (reference sequence). V was cut by 5 bases and J by 3 bases, with 13 bases left in between. CDR3 sequence (DNA): TGTGCCAGTAGTCCGAGGGGGTTGTACACTGAAGCTTTCTTT. This translates into CASSPRGLYTEAFF.

The chain joins TRBV4-3 to TRBJ1-6; possible D gene TRBD1, 5 bases. This CDR3 is 17 amino acids long. Germline CDR1 reads LGHNA; CDR2 reads YSLEER. V dropped 0 bases and J dropped 5 bases, with 14 bases sitting between them. The CDR3 is CASSQDIGGVNNSPLHF. CDR3 DNA sequence: TGCGCCAGCAGCCAAGATATCGGGGGAGTAAATAATTCACCCCTCCACTTT.

This CDR3 reads CASSFRGPLGGYTF. The CDR3 DNA follows: TGTGCCAGCAGCTTTAGAGGGCCCCTTGGGGGCTACACCTTC. The chain recombines TRBV5-4 with TRBJ1-2; no reliable D call. V was shortened by 2 bases and J by 8 bases, with 16 bases between the two germline ends. Germline V lookup: CDR1 SGHNT, CDR2 YYREEE (reference sequence). The CDR3 length is 14 residues.

This chain joins TRBV25-1 and TRBJ2-7, with TRBD1 matching over 12 bases. CDR3 length equals 15 residues. Unmatched junction bases numbered 3, after V lost 2 bases and J lost 4 bases. Germline lookup yields CDR1 MGHDK and CDR2 SYGVNS. The CDR3 DNA is TGTGCCAGCAGTGAACCGGGACAGGGGGCTTACGAGCAGTACTTC. Protein: CASSEPGQGAYEQYF.

The chain uses TRBV28 and TRBJ1-5; D ambiguous. This CDR3 is built from 13 residues. V was trimmed by 6 bases and J by 3 bases, leaving 9 bases between them. Germline loops: CDR1 MDHEN, CDR2 SYDVKM. The CDR3 DNA follows: TGTGCCAGCAGGGTCGGACTCAATCAGCCCCAGCATTTT. Its translation: CASRVGLNQPQHF.

The chain couples TRBV6-6 to TRBJ2-5; D gene uncertain. The J call is in doubt because the DNA end fits TRBJ2-7 better. CDR1 and CDR2 from the germline V gene are MNHNY and SVGAGI (reference sequence). This CDR3 spans 11 amino acids. The CDR3 protein is CASSSRYEQYF. In DNA form, the CDR3 reads TGTGCCAGCAGTTCACGTTACGAGCAGTACTTC.

The chain couples TRBV5-6 to TRBJ2-5; D is unresolved. Germline values: CDR1 SGHDT, CDR2 YYEEEE. V lost 0 bases, J lost 3 bases, and 6 bases lay in between. The CDR3 loop spans 13 amino acids. The DNA for the CDR3 is TGTGCCAGCAGCTTGGCCCGTGAAGAGACCCAGTACTTC. Protein sequence: CASSLAREETQYF.